The rows below give T cell receptor beta chains drawn from one sample of a study of blood T cells in healthy people across ages. TCRdb re-called the 5' RACE reads with MiXCR, one entry per CDR3 protein. This sample has about 780,000 distinct CDR3 sequences; around 24% occur once, and the top ten carry around 3%. These data were likewise used in another study, on T cells of mothers and their children.

Sequenced input: blood. The receptors were sampled from a boy aged 5-17 years in good health. Each CDR3 is given with its conserved first and last residue. A D gene is named only where the DNA matches it firmly. Some rows have no size entry. The others give once, few or many, or a class for an expanded clone.

TRBD1	TRBJ2-7	TRBV28	-	TGTGCCAGCAGTTTAAGTGGAGAGACAGGGTACGAGCAGTACTTC	CASSLSGETGYEQYF
-	TRBJ2-5	TRBV4-1	-	TGCGCCAGCAGCCAAGATGCGGGGGAGACCCAGTACTTC	CASSQDAGETQYF
TRBD2	TRBJ2-3	TRBV20-1	-	TGCAGTGCTAGGACACCGGGACTAGCGACAGATACGCAGTATTTT	CSARTPGLATDTQYF
TRBD1	TRBJ2-5	TRBV5-1	few	TGCGCCAGCAGCCTCAAGGGACAGTCCCTCCAAGAGACCCAGTACTTC	CASSLKGQSLQETQYF
-	TRBJ2-7	TRBV5-6	few	TGTGCCAGCAGCTTCGGGGAAGACTACGAGCAGTACTTC	CASSFGEDYEQYF
-	TRBJ2-1	TRBV7-8	few	TGTGCCAGCACGAGCAATGAGCAGTTCTTC	CASTSNEQFF
-	TRBJ1-2	TRBV6-5	few	TGTGCCAGCAGCACGAGGGCAGGGAGCGGCTATGGCTACACCTTC	CASSTRAGSGYGYTF
-	TRBJ2-3	TRBV24-1	-	TGTGCCACCAGTGATCCTCGAGGGGAGTATTTT	CATSDPRGEYF
TRBD1	TRBJ1-2	TRBV18	-	TGTGCCAGCTCCTCACAGGGGGCTGAGGGCTACACCTTC	CASSSQGAEGYTF
-	TRBJ2-3	TRBV4-2	few	TGTGCCAGCAGCCAAGGGGGGGAGAGCACAGATACGCAGTATTTT	CASSQGGESTDTQYF
-	TRBJ2-3	TRBV7-6	few	TGTGCCAGCAAGGGCACCAACACAGATACGCAGTATTTT	CASKGTNTDTQYF
TRBD1	TRBJ2-5	TRBV5-1	few	TGCGCCAGCAGCCCGGACAGGGACCTTTGGAGGACCCAGTACTTC	CASSPDRDLWRTQYF
-	TRBJ2-3	TRBV3-1	-	TGCGCCAGCAGCCAAGGAGGGATCACAGATACGCAGTATTTT	CASSQGGITDTQYF
-	TRBJ1-6	TRBV7-9	-	TGTGCCAGCAGCTTACCTAGAGGGGGATATGATAATTCACCCCTCCACTTT	CASSLPRGGYDNSPLHF
TRBD1	TRBJ2-1	TRBV13	few	TGTGCCAGCAGCTTACAGAGGGCCGGGGACAGCTCCTACAATGAGCAGTTCTTC	CASSLQRAGDSSYNEQFF
-	TRBJ2-2	TRBV7-3	-	TGTGCCAGCAGCCGGACCTCCGGCACCGGGGAGCTGTTTTTT	CASSRTSGTGELFF
TRBD1	TRBJ2-5	TRBV28	few	TGTGCCATCCGGACAGGGACAGGGGAGACCCAGTACTTC	CAIRTGTGETQYF
-	TRBJ2-1	TRBV29-1	-	TGCAGCGTTCCTAGGGGCACCTACAATGAGCAGTTCTTC	CSVPRGTYNEQFF
-	TRBJ2-1	TRBV20-1	-	TGCAGTGCCCCGGGGCGGGGGCCCAATGAGCAGTTCTTC	CSAPGRGPNEQFF
TRBD1	TRBJ2-5	TRBV7-9	few	TGTGCCAGCAGCTCCTACAGGGGGCGGGAGACCCAGTACTTC	CASSSYRGRETQYF
-	TRBJ2-3	TRBV5-1	few	TGCGCCAGCAGCTTGGGAGTGACACGCACCACCTATACGCAGTATTTT	CASSLGVTRTTYTQYF
TRBD1	TRBJ1-4	TRBV7-8	few	TGTGCCAGCAGCTTAGTCGGGAGGAACAGGGGAGGCGAAAAACTGTTTTTT	CASSLVGRNRGGEKLFF
-	TRBJ1-1	TRBV5-5	few	TGTGCCAGCGGAGTCTCCCCGGACAGTGAAGCTTTCTTT	CASGVSPDSEAFF
TRBD1	TRBJ2-5	TRBV3-1	few	TGTGCCAGCGACGACAGGGGACGTCAAGAGACCCAGTACTTC	CASDDRGRQETQYF
TRBD1	TRBJ2-3	TRBV20-1	few	TGCAGTGCTAGATCGACGACAGGGGTGGCAGGTACGCAGTATTTT	CSARSTTGVAGTQYF
TRBD2	TRBJ2-5	TRBV12-3/TRBV12-4	-	TGTGCCAGCAGCCAGGCGGCTAGCGGACTAGAGACCCAGTACTTC	CASSQAASGLETQYF
-	TRBJ1-1	TRBV7-3	-	TGTGCCAGCAGCCGAGGGCAGGGGCAGGACACTGAAGCTTTCTTT	CASSRGQGQDTEAFF
-	TRBJ2-5	TRBV10-3	-	TGTGCCATCAGAGCTATAGAAGGGGAGACCCAGTACTTC	CAIRAIEGETQYF
TRBD1	TRBJ2-5	TRBV6-5	-	TGTGCCGTGGGACAGGGGGCCGGCGAGACCCAGTACTTC	CAVGQGAGETQYF
TRBD2	TRBJ2-5	TRBV20-1	few	TGCAGTGCTAGAGATGGTGTGGGCGGGGGCCAAGAGACCCAGTACTTC	CSARDGVGGGQETQYF
TRBD1	TRBJ2-3	TRBV6-5	few	TGTGCCAGCAGTACCCGGGACAGGGACACAGATACGCAGTATTTT	CASSTRDRDTDTQYF
TRBD2	TRBJ2-5	TRBV5-8	-	TGTGCCAGCAGCTTGGGGGCGCGGGGGGGCCAAGAGACCCAGTACTTC	CASSLGARGGQETQYF
TRBD1	TRBJ2-7	TRBV12-3/TRBV12-4	-	TGTGCCTCCGGACAGGGCTTCTACGAGCAGTACTTC	CASGQGFYEQYF
TRBD1	TRBJ2-7	TRBV12-3/TRBV12-4	-	TGTGCCAGCAGTTTAGAAGACAGGGGGGCCTCGCAGTACTTC	CASSLEDRGASQYF
-	TRBJ1-5	TRBV20-1	-	TGCAGTGCTAGAGAGCGACACGGTCGGGGCAATCAGCCCCAGCATTTT	CSARERHGRGNQPQHF
TRBD2	TRBJ2-1	TRBV20-1	few	TGCAGTCCCAGCGGGGGGAGCTCCTACAATGAGCAGTTCTTC	CSPSGGSSYNEQFF
-	TRBJ2-7	TRBV9	-	TGTGCCAGCAGCGTAGACCCCCTGGGGCTCAACGAGCAGTACTTC	CASSVDPLGLNEQYF
-	TRBJ2-5	TRBV5-1	-	TGCGCCAGCAGCTTAATACCGGAGCAAGAGACCCAGTACTTC	CASSLIPEQETQYF
-	TRBJ1-2	TRBV11-2	-	TGTGCCAGCAGCTTATTATCAGGGATCCAGTATGGCTACACCTTC	CASSLLSGIQYGYTF
TRBD2	TRBJ2-1	TRBV10-1	-	TGCGCCAGCAGTGAGGCGACTAGCGGGGGCCGGCGATACAATGAGCAGTTCTTC	CASSEATSGGRRYNEQFF
-	TRBJ1-2	TRBV5-5	few	TGTGCCAGCAGCCGGGACCCCCAGGCAGTCTATGGCTACACCTTC	CASSRDPQAVYGYTF
TRBD2	TRBJ2-4	TRBV7-9	few	TGTGCCAGCAGCCTAAGCGGGGGGGCATTGAAAAACATTCAGTACTTC	CASSLSGGALKNIQYF
-	TRBJ1-1	TRBV6-4	once	TGTGCCAGCAGTGACTCGGGACCTATGAACACTGAAGCTTTCTTT	CASSDSGPMNTEAFF
TRBD1	TRBJ2-5	TRBV12-3/TRBV12-4	many	TGTGCCAGCAGTACGACAGGGGTGGAGACCCAGTACTTC	CASSTTGVETQYF
-	TRBJ1-2	TRBV5-1	many	TGCGCCAGCAGCCCGGGGACTGGCTACACCTTC	CASSPGTGYTF
-	TRBJ2-7	TRBV5-5	-	TGTGCCAGCAGATCTGGTCGTTCCTACGAGCAGTACTTC	CASRSGRSYEQYF
-	TRBJ1-2	TRBV27	few	TGTGCCAGCAGTTTAAGGACGGGCTATGGCTACACCTTC	CASSLRTGYGYTF
-	TRBJ1-6	TRBV27	few	TGTGCCAGCAGTTCCCGGACCGTAGGGCGCTCCTATAATTCACCCCTCCACTTT	CASSSRTVGRSYNSPLHF
-	TRBJ1-4	TRBV12-3/TRBV12-4	-	TGTGCCTTGAGGGGGGAAAAACTGTTTTTT	CALRGEKLFF
TRBD1	TRBJ1-2	TRBV27	few	TGTGCCAGCAGTTTATCCTGGACAGGGGCGTATGGCTACACCTTC	CASSLSWTGAYGYTF
TRBD1	TRBJ1-1	TRBV9	-	TGTGCCAGCAGCGTAGAGGACAGGGGAATGAACACTGAAGCTTTCTTT	CASSVEDRGMNTEAFF
-	TRBJ2-5	TRBV5-6	few	TGTGCCAGCAGCTTGTTTACGGGAAGGGGCCAAGAGACCCAGTACTTC	CASSLFTGRGQETQYF